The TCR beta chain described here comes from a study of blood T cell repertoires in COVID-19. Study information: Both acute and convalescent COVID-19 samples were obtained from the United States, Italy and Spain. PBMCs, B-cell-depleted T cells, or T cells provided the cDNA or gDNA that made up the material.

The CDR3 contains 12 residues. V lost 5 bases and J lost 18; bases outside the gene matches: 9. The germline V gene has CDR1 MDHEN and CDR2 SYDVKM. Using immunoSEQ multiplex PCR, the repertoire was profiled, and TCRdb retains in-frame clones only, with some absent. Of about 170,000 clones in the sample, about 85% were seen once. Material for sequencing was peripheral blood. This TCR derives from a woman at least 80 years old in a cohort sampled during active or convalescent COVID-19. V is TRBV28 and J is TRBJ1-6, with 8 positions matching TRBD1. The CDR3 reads CASSAPQGVNHF. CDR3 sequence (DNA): TGTGCCAGCAGTGCCCCACAGGGGGTCAACCACTTT.